This T cell receptor (beta chain) derives from a study of T cell changes during pregnancy in multiple sclerosis. Libraries were prepared by immunoSEQ multiplex PCR; TCRdb keeps only in-frame clonotypes and omits some of them. Of just over 80,000 clones detected, over 90% appear once; the ten largest clones hold over 0.95%. The CDR3 spans 14 residues. Germline loops: CDR1 MGHRA, CDR2 YSYEKL. V lost 1 base, J lost 6 bases, and 9 bases lay in between. This chain uses TRBV4-1 with TRBJ2-2; the D is unclear. The sequence derives from a female donor with multiple sclerosis, enrolled in a pregnancy study. This specimen consisted of peripheral blood, obtained in the second trimester of pregnancy. As DNA, the CDR3 is TGCGCCAGCAGCCAAGTCTCCGTAGCCGGGGAGCTGTTTTTT. Translation gives CASSQVSVAGELFF.